The T cell receptor beta chain under discussion was sequenced for a study of CD8 T cells in ankylosing spondylitis. Study-level points and caveats: Earlier literature documents some of the motif variants in reactive arthritis synovial fluid and blood. A TCR beta motif made of about 8 highly homologous variants seemed typical of ankylosing spondylitis blood. There was reportedly significant enrichment of clones that were disease-linked in matched ankylosing spondylitis synovial fluid.

Making use of molecular barcodes, quantitative 5'-RACE generated TCR beta libraries. One entry per CDR3 protein results from TCRdb running MiXCR on the 5' RACE reads. There are 120,000 to 150,000 distinct CDR3 sequences in the sample; 7% to 10% occur only once, and about 7.1% lies in the top ten. There are many counts of this clonotype. The antigen remains unidentified. Trimming removed 6 bases at V and 7 bases at J, with 15 bases between. The CDR3 is 13 residues long. The clonotype originates from a male donor with ankylosing spondylitis. The chain recombines TRBV12-3 or TRBV12-4 with TRBJ1-2; D might be TRBD1 (6 bases). Sequenced sample: synovial fluid, either unsorted or a sorted T cell fraction (not recorded which). This CDR3 reads CASRLEGGGGYTF. DNA of the CDR3: TGTGCCAGCAGGCTCGAGGGGGGTGGTGGCTACACCTTC.